Presented here are 7 T cell receptor beta chains from one specimen sequenced in a study of T cell responses to AZD1222 COVID-19 vaccine. Assay used: immunoSEQ multiplex PCR; TCRdb lists only in-frame clones, some missing. The sample records about 260,000 clones, 85% to 95% being singletons. Source: peripheral blood, taken on day 0 of AZD1222 vaccination. The receptors derive from an adult in good health.

The chain is built from TRBV19 and TRBJ2-5; tentative D call: TRBD2 (6 bases). This CDR3 is built from 16 residues. V lost 6 bases, J lost 6 bases, and 23 bases lay in between. Germline V lookup: CDR1 LNHDA, CDR2 SQIVND (reference sequence). CDR3 nucleotide sequence: TGTGCCAGTAGCAACCAATACGGGGAGGTCGGACAGACCCAGTACTTC. Translation: CASSNQYGEVGQTQYF.

This rearrangement joins TRBV6-5 to TRBJ1-1, with D possibly being TRBD1 (5 bases). Germline V gene sequence: CDR1 MNHEY, CDR2 SVGAGI. This CDR3 contains 13 residues. Trimming cost V 0 bases and J 11 bases, with 13 bases left between them. This CDR3 is CASSYSTGVEAFF. The CDR3, as DNA: TGTGCCAGCAGTTACTCGACGGGGGTTGAGGCTTTCTTT.

The chain recombines TRBV7-9 with TRBJ1-5, with TRBD1 matching over 10 bases. The germline CDR1 and CDR2 sequences are SEHNR and FQNEAQ (reference sequence). There are 14 residues in the CDR3. Trimming took 5 bases from V and 6 from J; bases not matched to a gene: 4. DNA of the CDR3: TGTGCCAGCAGCCTGACAGGGGGCGGTCAGCCCCAGCATTTT. Amino acids: CASSLTGGGQPQHF.

The genes are TRBV29-1 and TRBJ1-5; D not certain. This CDR3 contains 13 residues. Germline V gene lookup returns CDR1 SQVTM and CDR2 ANQGSEA. Trimming left V 8 bases short and J 3 bases short, with 14 bases between. CDR3 protein: CSYAGQDNQPQHF. In nucleotides, the CDR3 is TGCAGCTATGCTGGGCAGGACAATCAGCCCCAGCATTTT.

The genes are TRBV5-5 and TRBJ2-4, with a weak D call TRBD1 (5 bases). The germline V gene encodes CDR1 SGHKS and CDR2 YYEKEE (reference sequence). The CDR3 covers 15 residues. V lost 4 bases to trimming and J lost 4 bases, with 15 bases between them. CDR3 DNA sequence: TGTGCCAGCAGCCTGCAGTGGGCAGGGAAAAACATTCAGTACTTC. Its translation: CASSLQWAGKNIQYF.

The chain combines TRBV24-1 with TRBJ2-1, with 9 bases that match TRBD1. The CDR3 runs to 14 residues. Germline CDR1 and CDR2: KGHDR and SFDVKD. V shed 7 bases, J shed 7 bases, and the junction held 7 bases outside the gene matches. The CDR3 nucleotides are TGTGCCACCAGCGGGACAGGGAGAGGTAATGAGCAGTTCTTC. Its translation is CATSGTGRGNEQFF.

The chain couples TRBV4-3 to TRBJ2-2; D tentatively fits TRBD1 or TRBD2 (5 bases each). CDR1 is LGHNA and CDR2 is YSLEER in the germline V gene. V lost 4 bases and J lost 1, with 13 bases in between. CDR3 size: 16 residues. CDR3 amino acids: CASSLLGTGNTGELFF. CDR3 nucleotide sequence: TGCGCCAGCAGCCTTTTAGGGACGGGGAACACCGGGGAGCTGTTTTTT.